This entry is about one T cell receptor (beta chain). This clone's antigen is unknown. No much larger clone is present one base from it, and per-base qualities are unavailable. Its CDR3 holds 14 amino acids, cysteine through phenylalanine. Just CDR3 DNA is preserved here, 42 bases in frame from base 1. Trimming costs V 5 bases and J 7 bases, and their ends lie 18 bases apart. Reading the germline V gene (reference sequence) gives CDR1 MNHEY and CDR2 SMNVEV. The data derive from a study of T cells in tuberculosis (dated by TCRdb to between 2017 and 2018). Background for the entire study: The study combined CD1B tetramers and high-throughput TCR immunosequencing to characterize T cells specific for the mycobacterial lipid antigen glucose monomycolate (GMM). IGRA-negative adolescents, IGRA-positive adolescents with latent tuberculosis and adults with active tuberculosis, around 9 per group, were compared in a South African clinical cohort.

Points the paper makes about the study in general: Which clinical samples got chosen depended on the availability of cryopreserved specimens, and the active tuberculosis cases were adults, whereas the controls were adolescents. The smaller NN-distances in active tuberculosis patients were driven in part by shorter CDR3-alpha lengths, while the difference seen for TCR-beta was not statistically significant. An accuracy of 80% to 90% (AUROC roughly 0.87) was reached by a classifier using the diverse GMM-specific repertoire, compared with about 70% accuracy when GEM motif frequencies were used. Compared with IGRA-negative controls, TCR-alpha repertoires from active tuberculosis had smaller mean NN-distances to GMM-specific TCRs, which suggests that these TCRs underwent clonal expansion.

The immunoSEQ multiplex PCR assay was used to generate TCR libraries, with TCR-beta and/or TCR-alpha/delta assays applied to each sample. The amplified TCR libraries were sequenced on the Illumina high-throughput platform. The original pipeline was this. Clustering and dimensionality reduction relied on pairwise TCRdist distances among GMM-specific receptors from T cells that were either sorted ex vivo or expanded in vitro. Each clinical repertoire was assigned a mean NN-distance score, defined as the average TCRdist to the nearest 10% of tetramer-positive reference sequences. GEM TCR motif frequency was calculated as the fraction of unique TCRs that matched known GEM sequences by V/J usage and CDR3 length. Linear discriminant analysis with leave-one-out cross-validation, implemented in scikit-learn, was used to classify active tuberculosis. As stored in TCRdb, this immuneACCESS dataset retains in-frame rearrangements with V and J assigned. A fraction of the clones does not appear; measured against another copy, unresolved V genes explain less than half of the discrepancy, and the remainder lacks a known reason. V and J calls and clone size are given by that table; D and trimming were obtained from the DNA. This sample is represented by roughly 40,000 clones; 95% of them were singletons. The ten largest clones add up to 3.6% of the sample.

At study entry, a tuberculin skin test and the QuantiFERON-TB GOLD In-Tube IGRA were used to screen adolescents for latent tuberculosis infection. Immunosequencing was performed on unsorted cryopreserved PBMC, with around 100,000 T cells per clinical donor covered on average. Eleven high schools in the Worcester region of the Western Cape, South Africa, served as enrollment sites for adolescents aged 12 to 18 years. About 10 M. tuberculosis-infected adolescents and some 10 uninfected adolescents were selected, with the two groups matched for age and sex. PBMC from adolescents were isolated by density centrifugation from freshly drawn heparinized blood and then cryopreserved.

The sample comprised PBMCs. The source is a donor under 30 with latent tuberculosis or without tuberculosis infection. The chain employs TRBV27 and TRBJ2-7; 6 matching bases give a weak D call of TRBD1. The bases read TGTGCCAGCAGTCCTGACTGGGGGCCCCGAGAGCAGTACTTC. Its protein product is CASSPDWGPREQYF.